This TCR beta chain was captured by sequencing in a study of cytomegalovirus exposure and HLA in healthy donors. The overall study: A later analysis reported the same platform for the 100 to 150 validation repertoires and the roughly 670 first-cohort repertoires. Study observations and caveats: Subsequent analysis of the approximately 120 validation repertoires found a tendency for first-cohort TCR clusters to co-occur. Confirmation in vitro established that a few CMV-associated chains were specific for CMV antigens. Overall, approximately 180 TCR beta chains were annotated as cytomegalovirus-associated.

A remark on this clone: The target antigen is unknown.

Clones were read by immunoSEQ multiplex PCR, and TCRdb kept only the in-frame ones, dropping some. Here the sample spans some 64,000 clones, 90% to 96% being singletons. The CDR3 totals 13 residues. Germline V CDR1 and CDR2: SGHRS, YFSETQ. V trimming: 4 bases; J trimming: 3 bases; junction bases outside the gene matches: 4. Sample: PBMCs. The gene calls are TRBV5-1 and TRBJ2-7; 7 bases are a match to TRBD1. The source of this sequence is a woman between 18 and 29 years old in good health and CMV-seronegative. As DNA, the CDR3 is TGCGCCAGCAGCACCGGGGACAGCTACGAGCAGTACTTC. Residues: CASSTGDSYEQYF.